These 24 T cell receptor beta chains were all obtained from the same sample, sequenced in a study of blood T cell repertoires in COVID-19. Assay used: immunoSEQ multiplex PCR; TCRdb lists only in-frame clones, some missing. The table shows some 250,000 clones, with about 70% occurring only once. The sequenced sample consisted of peripheral blood. These receptors came from a woman older than 75 with acute or convalescent COVID-19.

V is TRBV7-2 and J is TRBJ1-2; 7 bases are shared with TRBD1. Per germline, CDR1 SGHTA and CDR2 FQGNSA. The CDR3 has 14 residues. With 1 base clipped from V and 4 bases from J, the junction kept 3 bases outside the gene matches. For the CDR3, the DNA is TGTGCCAGCAGCTTAGGGGGACAGACCTATGGCTACACCTTC. Encoded protein: CASSLGGQTYGYTF.

The count of this clone is one. This rearrangement joins TRBV3-1 (or the pseudogene TRBV3-2) to TRBJ1-5, with 11 bases that match TRBD1. The junction had 12 bases not matched to a gene; V was cut back by 4 bases and J by 7 bases. Per germline, CDR1 LGHDT and CDR2 YNNKEL (reference sequence). This CDR3 contains 17 residues. CDR3 sequence (DNA): TGTGCCAGCAGCCCGGACCCGGGACAGGGGGAACGGCAGCCCCAGCATTTT. Protein: CASSPDPGQGERQPQHF.

The V call is TRBV7-2, the J call TRBJ1-2, with 10 bases lining up with TRBD1. The CDR3 extends over 14 amino acids. Germline-derived CDR1 and CDR2 are SGHTA and FQGNSA. V gave up 5 bases and J gave up 5 bases; unmatched junction bases: 5. CDR3 bases: TGTGCCAGCAGCCCGGGACAGGGGAGGTATGGCTACACCTTC. This encodes CASSPGQGRYGYTF.

The rearrangement links TRBV27 to TRBJ2-7, with TRBD1 matching over 9 bases. The germline V gene has CDR1 MNHEY and CDR2 SMNVEV (reference sequence). The CDR3 consists of 15 residues. The trim removed 7 bases at V and 3 bases at J, leaving 10 bases unmatched. This chain's CDR3 is CASTPFSGQGYEQYF. DNA of the CDR3: TGTGCCAGCACCCCCTTTTCGGGACAGGGCTACGAGCAGTACTTC.

The chain employs TRBV27 and TRBJ2-5; 12 nucleotides line up with TRBD1. Trimming removed 5 bases from V and 5 bases from J; junction bases left unmatched: 6. This CDR3 has 15 amino acids. Germline CDR1 MNHEY, CDR2 SMNVEV (reference sequence). In DNA form, the CDR3 reads TGTGCCAGCAGTCCCCGGGACAGGGGGCCGGAGACCCAGTACTTC. Encoded protein: CASSPRDRGPETQYF.

This chain links TRBV25-1 with TRBJ1-1, with 8 bases lining up with TRBD1. The CDR3 consists of 13 residues. CDR1 MGHDK and CDR2 SYGVNS come from the germline V gene. V was clipped by 6 bases and J by 5 bases; unmatched bases: 5. CDR3 in amino acids: CASSGQGWTEAFF. In nucleotides, the CDR3 is TGTGCCAGCAGCGGACAGGGTTGGACTGAAGCTTTCTTT.

V gene TRBV3-1 (or the pseudogene TRBV3-2) combines with J gene TRBJ2-5; TRBD1 matches at 7 bases. The CDR3 is 14 amino acids. The V gene's germline CDR1 is LGHDT and CDR2 YNNKEL (reference sequence). The V segment lost 3 bases and the J segment 3 bases; nucleotides outside the gene matches: 4. CDR3 protein: CASSHRQGKETQYF. The CDR3 bases are TGTGCCAGCAGCCATAGACAGGGCAAAGAGACCCAGTACTTC.

This rearrangement joins TRBV6-5 to TRBJ1-4; 7 bases align to TRBD1. This CDR3 contains 14 residues. V was clipped by 5 bases and J by 4 bases; unmatched bases: 4. The germline gives CDR1 MNHEY, CDR2 SVGAGI. CDR3 coding DNA: TGTGCCAGCAGTCCGGGACAGTTTAATGAAAAACTGTTTTTT. This encodes CASSPGQFNEKLFF.

The V gene is TRBV7-2, the J gene TRBJ1-2, with D possibly matching TRBD1 (6 bases). The V gene lost 5 bases and the J gene lost 4 bases, with 14 bases spanning the gap. Germline CDR1 SGHTA, CDR2 FQGNSA. There are 14 residues in the CDR3. The CDR3, as DNA: TGTGCCAGCAGCCCGTACAGGGAGGGCTATGGCTACACCTTC. Its protein is CASSPYREGYGYTF. Full variable domain (rest looked up from reference TRBV7-2 and TRBJ1-2): GAGVSQSPSNKVTEKGKDVELRCDPISGHTALYWYRQSLGQGLEFLIYFQGNSAPDKSGLPSDRFSAERTGGSVSTLTIQRTQQEDSAVYLCASSPYREGYGYTFGSGTRLTVV.

The chain links TRBV3-1 (or the pseudogene TRBV3-2) to TRBJ1-1; 8 nucleotides line up with TRBD1. Germline lookup yields CDR1 LGHDT and CDR2 YNNKEL (reference sequence). Trimming at V came to 2 bases and at J to 7 bases, leaving 0 bases not matched to a gene. The CDR3 is 12 amino acids. CDR3 coding DNA: TGTGCCAGCAGCCAAACAGGGGGTGAAGCTTTCTTT. Its protein product is CASSQTGGEAFF.

This clone was observed a single time. The rearrangement joins TRBV6-5 to TRBJ1-1, with 7 bases matching TRBD1. Losses at the gene ends were 6 bases for V and 0 bases for J; bases not matched to a gene: 1. This CDR3 comprises 13 residues. CDR1 and CDR2 (germline): MNHEY, SVGAGI. Here the CDR3 reads CASRGQMNTEAFF. The CDR3 region has the DNA TGTGCCAGCAGGGGACAGATGAACACTGAAGCTTTCTTT.

For the CDR3, the DNA is TGCGCCAGCAGCTTGTCGCCAGGGGATGGTGGCTACACCTTC. It is translated as CASSLSPGDGGYTF. The chain is built from TRBV5-1 and TRBJ1-2, with D perhaps TRBD1 (6 bases). The CDR3 has 14 amino acids. V was trimmed by 1 base and J by 7 bases, leaving 14 bases between them. Germline V CDR1 and CDR2: SGHRS, YFSETQ.

The chain is built from TRBV3-1 (or the pseudogene TRBV3-2) and TRBJ2-2; D is possibly TRBD2 (6 bases). This CDR3 contains 16 residues. V lost 4 bases and J lost 5, with 17 bases in between. Germline V gives CDR1 LGHDT, CDR2 YNNKEL (reference sequence). The chain's CDR3 is CASSPRRGMRTGELFF. CDR3 nucleotide sequence: TGTGCCAGCAGCCCAAGGAGGGGAATGAGGACCGGGGAGCTGTTTTTT.

The genes are TRBV19 and TRBJ2-4; tentatively, D is TRBD2 (5 bases). Looked up from germline, CDR1 is LNHDA and CDR2 is SQIVND (reference sequence). CDR3 length: 15 amino acids. V was trimmed by 4 bases and J by 0 bases, leaving 10 bases between them. Here the CDR3 reads CASSTGLLAKNIQYF. DNA for the CDR3: TGTGCCAGTAGTACCGGACTGCTAGCCAAAAACATTCAGTACTTC.

This clone came up a few times. The DNA for the CDR3 is TGTGCCAGCAGTGTACCGGGACTAGCGGCCTCCTACGAGCAGTACTTC. Protein: CASSVPGLAASYEQYF. V gene TRBV2 combines with J gene TRBJ2-7; 11 bases are a match to TRBD2. The germline gives CDR1 SNHLY, CDR2 FYNNEI. The CDR3 loop spans 16 amino acids. The V and J ends lost 4 bases and 0 bases, in that order; junction bases with no gene match: 5.

This clone was observed a few times. The V gene is TRBV7-2, the J gene TRBJ1-4; tentatively, D is TRBD1 (6 bases). Germline V gene lookup returns CDR1 SGHTA and CDR2 FQGNSA. Trimming left V 5 bases short and J 1 base short, with 14 bases between. This CDR3 has 16 residues. The CDR3 DNA is TGTGCCAGCAGCAAACAGGGCGGGGGAACTAATGAAAAACTGTTTTTT. It is translated as CASSKQGGGTNEKLFF.

J is TRBJ1-1 and V is TRBV7-6; the match to TRBD1 covers 7 bases. The J segment lost 11 bases and the V segment lost 1 base, leaving 16 bases of the junction unmatched. Germline V gene data show CDR1 as SGHVS and CDR2 as FNYEAQ. This CDR3 is built from 16 residues. The CDR3 bases are TGTGCCAGCAGCTTAGGGGCAGGGGGTGCGGAATCCTGGGCTTTCTTT. It encodes CASSLGAGGAESWAFF. The complete variable domain, with remaining parts taken from reference TRBV7-6 and TRBJ1-1, reads GAGVSQSPRYKVTKRGQDVALRCDPISGHVSLYWYRQALGQGPEFLTYFNYEAQQDKSGLPNDRFSAERPEGSISTLTIQRTEQRDSAMYRCASSLGAGGAESWAFFGQGTRLTVV.

The sample holds a few counts of this clone. At one end the junction does not follow the germline gene, possibly because of a read error. This chain uses TRBV2 with TRBJ1-5; 12 bases map to TRBD1. Germline-derived CDR1 and CDR2 are SNHLY and FYNNEI. This CDR3 has 15 amino acids. This CDR3 reads CASSPGTGGNQPQHF. For the CDR3, the DNA is TGTGCCAGCAGCCCCGGGACAGGGGGCAACCAGCCCCAGCATTTT.

This chain links TRBV6-1 with TRBJ2-2, with TRBD2 as a possible D gene (7 bases). Germline V gives CDR1 MNHNS, CDR2 SASEGT. The V and J ends lost 7 bases and 0 bases respectively, with 12 bases between them. The CDR3 is made up of 15 amino acids. CDR3 in amino acids: CASNGGPSNTGELFF. In DNA, the CDR3 is TGTGCCAGCAACGGGGGGCCCTCGAACACCGGGGAGCTGTTTTTT.

This chain uses TRBV5-1 with TRBJ2-3; TRBD1 matches 7 bases. From germline, CDR1 is SGHRS and CDR2 YFSETQ. J gave up 4 bases and V 2 bases, and 7 bases lay outside the gene matches. This CDR3 is 15 amino acids long. CDR3 protein: CASSLTQGLSDTQYF. CDR3 DNA: TGCGCCAGCAGCTTAACACAGGGGTTATCAGATACGCAGTATTTT.

The chain recombines TRBV5-1 with TRBJ2-1, with 8 bases aligning to TRBD1. This CDR3 has 15 residues. The germline gives CDR1 SGHRS, CDR2 YFSETQ. The J segment lost 0 bases and the V segment lost 4 bases, leaving 3 bases of the junction unmatched. This CDR3 reads CASSRTGSSYNEQFF. The CDR3 DNA sequence: TGCGCCAGCAGCAGGACAGGGAGCTCCTACAATGAGCAGTTCTTC.

The rearrangement uses TRBV10-3 and TRBJ1-1; a weak D match, TRBD1 (6 bases). Germline CDR1 and CDR2: ENHRY and SYGVKD. This CDR3 is 17 amino acids long. Trimming stripped 0 bases from V and 0 bases from J, with 14 bases between. The CDR3 nucleotides are TGTGCCATCAGTGAGTCCCCGACAGGTGTGGTGAACACTGAAGCTTTCTTT. The encoded protein is CAISESPTGVVNTEAFF.

This clone was recorded a few times. The gene calls are TRBV6-1 and TRBJ1-2, with 10 bases identical to TRBD1. CDR1 is MNHNS and CDR2 is SASEGT in the germline V gene. The CDR3 has 15 residues. J lost 4 bases, V lost 2 bases, and 4 bases had no gene match. CDR3 bases: TGTGCCAGCAGTGAATCCGGGACAGGGGTCTATGGCTACACCTTC. This gives the protein CASSESGTGVYGYTF.

The table lists this clone with a count of one. In DNA form, the CDR3 reads TGTGCCAGCAGGCCCTCGGGGACAGGGATGCACGAGCAGTACTTC. This codes for CASRPSGTGMHEQYF. The chain joins TRBV6-5 to TRBJ2-7; TRBD1 matches at 9 bases. CDR1 MNHEY and CDR2 SVGAGI come from the germline V gene. There are 15 residues in the CDR3. Trimming at V came to 6 bases and at J to 5 bases, leaving 11 bases not matched to a gene.